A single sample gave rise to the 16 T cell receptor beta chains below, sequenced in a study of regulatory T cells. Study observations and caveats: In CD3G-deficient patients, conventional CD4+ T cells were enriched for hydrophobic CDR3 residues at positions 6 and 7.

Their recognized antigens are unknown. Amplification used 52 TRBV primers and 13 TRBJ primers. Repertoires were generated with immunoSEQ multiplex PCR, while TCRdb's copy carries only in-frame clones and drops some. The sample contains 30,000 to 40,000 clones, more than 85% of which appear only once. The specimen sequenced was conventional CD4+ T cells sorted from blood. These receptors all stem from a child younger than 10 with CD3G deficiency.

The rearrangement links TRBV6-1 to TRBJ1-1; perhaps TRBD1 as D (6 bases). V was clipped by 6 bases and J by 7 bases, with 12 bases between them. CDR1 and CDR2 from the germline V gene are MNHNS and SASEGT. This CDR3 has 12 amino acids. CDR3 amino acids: CASSNRVGEAFF. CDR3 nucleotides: TGTGCCAGCAGCAACAGGGTAGGTGAAGCTTTCTTT.

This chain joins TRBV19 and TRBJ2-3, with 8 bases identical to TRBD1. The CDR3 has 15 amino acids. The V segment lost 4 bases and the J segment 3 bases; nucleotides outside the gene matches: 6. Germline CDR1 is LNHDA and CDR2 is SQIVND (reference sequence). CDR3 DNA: TGTGCCAGTAGTACGACAGGGGAAGTAACAGATACGCAGTATTTT. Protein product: CASSTTGEVTDTQYF.

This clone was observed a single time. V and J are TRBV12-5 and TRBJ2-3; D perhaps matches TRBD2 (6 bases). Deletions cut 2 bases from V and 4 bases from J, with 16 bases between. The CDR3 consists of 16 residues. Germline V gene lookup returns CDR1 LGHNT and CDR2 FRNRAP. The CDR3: CASGLQAGPSADTQYF. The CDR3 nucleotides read TGTGCTAGTGGTTTGCAGGCGGGACCTAGCGCAGATACGCAGTATTTT.

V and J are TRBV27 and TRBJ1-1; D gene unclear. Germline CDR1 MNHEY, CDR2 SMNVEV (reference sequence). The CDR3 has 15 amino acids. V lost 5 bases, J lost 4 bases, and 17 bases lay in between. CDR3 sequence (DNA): TGTGCCAGCAGTCCTAGCGCCAAGTGGAGCACTGAAGCTTTCTTT. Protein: CASSPSAKWSTEAFF.

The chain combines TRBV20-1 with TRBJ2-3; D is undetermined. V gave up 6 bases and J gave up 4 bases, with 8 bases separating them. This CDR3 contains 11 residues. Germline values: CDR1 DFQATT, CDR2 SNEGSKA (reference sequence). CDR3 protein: CSANRADTQYF. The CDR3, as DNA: TGCAGTGCAAATCGTGCAGATACGCAGTATTTT.

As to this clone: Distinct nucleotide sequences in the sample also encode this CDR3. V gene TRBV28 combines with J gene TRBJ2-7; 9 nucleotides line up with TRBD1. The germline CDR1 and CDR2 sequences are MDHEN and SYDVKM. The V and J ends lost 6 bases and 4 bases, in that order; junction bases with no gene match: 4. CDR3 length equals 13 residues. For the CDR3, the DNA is TGTGCCAGCAGGCCGGGACAGGGTTACGAGCAGTACTTC. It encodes CASRPGQGYEQYF.

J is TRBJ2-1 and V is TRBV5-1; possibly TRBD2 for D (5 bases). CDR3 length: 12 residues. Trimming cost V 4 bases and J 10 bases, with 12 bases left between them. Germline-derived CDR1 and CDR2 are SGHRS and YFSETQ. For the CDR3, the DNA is TGCGCCAGCAGCCCCCCCCCGGGAGAGCAGTTCTTC. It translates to CASSPPPGEQFF.

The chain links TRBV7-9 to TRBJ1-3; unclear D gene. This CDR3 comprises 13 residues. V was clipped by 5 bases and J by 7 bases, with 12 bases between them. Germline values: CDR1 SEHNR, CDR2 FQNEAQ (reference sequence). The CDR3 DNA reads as TGTGCCAGCAGCCGCGACTTGGGGAACACCATATATTTT. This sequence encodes CASSRDLGNTIYF. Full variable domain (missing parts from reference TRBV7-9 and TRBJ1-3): DTGVSQNPRHKITKRGQNVTFRCDPISEHNRLYWYRQTLGQGPEFLTYFQNEAQLEKSRLLSDRFSAERPKGSFSTLEIQRTEQGDSAMYLCASSRDLGNTIYFGEGSWLTVV.

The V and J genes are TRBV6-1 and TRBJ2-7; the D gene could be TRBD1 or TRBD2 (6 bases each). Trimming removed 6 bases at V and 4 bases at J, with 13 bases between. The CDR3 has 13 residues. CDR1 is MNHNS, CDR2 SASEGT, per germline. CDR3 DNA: TGTGCCAGCAGGAGGGGGGTCGGGTACGAGCAGTACTTC. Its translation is CASRRGVGYEQYF.

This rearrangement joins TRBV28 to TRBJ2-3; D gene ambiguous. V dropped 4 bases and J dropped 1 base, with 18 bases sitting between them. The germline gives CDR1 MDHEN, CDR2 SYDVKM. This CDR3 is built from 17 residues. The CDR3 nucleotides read TGTGCCAGCAGTTCTTTTCAAATGCGCGGCCGCACAGATACGCAGTATTTT. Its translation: CASSSFQMRGRTDTQYF.

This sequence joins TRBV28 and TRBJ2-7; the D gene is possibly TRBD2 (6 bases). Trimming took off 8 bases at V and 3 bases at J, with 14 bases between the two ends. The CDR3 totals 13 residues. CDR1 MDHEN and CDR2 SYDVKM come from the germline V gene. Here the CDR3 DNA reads TGTGCCAGCCGGAGGGCCAAGAGCTACGAGCAGTACTTC. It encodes CASRRAKSYEQYF.

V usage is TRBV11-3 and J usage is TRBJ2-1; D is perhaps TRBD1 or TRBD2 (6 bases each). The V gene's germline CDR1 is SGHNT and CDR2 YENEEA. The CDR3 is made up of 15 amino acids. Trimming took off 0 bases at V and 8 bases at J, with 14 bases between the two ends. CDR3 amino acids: CASSLEARGADEQFF. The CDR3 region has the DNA TGTGCCAGCAGCTTAGAGGCTAGGGGGGCAGATGAGCAGTTCTTC.

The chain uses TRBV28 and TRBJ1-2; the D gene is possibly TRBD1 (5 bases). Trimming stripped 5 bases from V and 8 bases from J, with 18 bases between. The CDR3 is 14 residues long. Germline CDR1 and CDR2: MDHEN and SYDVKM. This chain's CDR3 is CASSLQVLRGGYTF. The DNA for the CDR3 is TGTGCCAGCAGTCTACAGGTCCTCCGGGGCGGCTACACCTTC.

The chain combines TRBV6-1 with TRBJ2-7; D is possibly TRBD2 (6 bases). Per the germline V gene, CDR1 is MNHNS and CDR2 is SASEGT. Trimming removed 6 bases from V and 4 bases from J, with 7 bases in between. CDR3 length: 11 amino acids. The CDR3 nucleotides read TGTGCCAGCAGACGGGGGTACGAGCAGTACTTC. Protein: CASRRGYEQYF.

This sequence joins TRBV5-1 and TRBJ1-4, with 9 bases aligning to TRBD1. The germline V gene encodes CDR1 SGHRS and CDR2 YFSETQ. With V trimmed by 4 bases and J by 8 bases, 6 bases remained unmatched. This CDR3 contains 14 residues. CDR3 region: CASSPTGGNEKLFF. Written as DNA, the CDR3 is TGCGCCAGCAGCCCTACAGGGGGCAACGAAAAACTGTTTTTT.

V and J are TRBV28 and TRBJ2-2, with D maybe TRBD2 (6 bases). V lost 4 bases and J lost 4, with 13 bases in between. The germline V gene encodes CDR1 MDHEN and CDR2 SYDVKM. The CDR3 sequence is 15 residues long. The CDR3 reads CASSSAGRGTGELFF. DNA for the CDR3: TGTGCCAGCAGTTCGGCGGGACGAGGCACCGGGGAGCTGTTTTTT.